The 2 T cell receptor beta chains below were found in one sample sequenced in a study of cytomegalovirus exposure and HLA in healthy donors. Vbeta (60) and Jbeta (13) primers were used in the PCR. Clones were sequenced by immunoSEQ multiplex PCR, and TCRdb holds only the in-frame ones, with some missing. The sample consists of roughly 120,000 clones, roughly 80% of them appearing once. Sequencing input: PBMCs. The receptors were gathered from a woman in her forties or fifties in good health and CMV-seropositive.

This clone was counted a few times. The chain carries TRBV18 and TRBJ1-1, with a weak D call TRBD1 (5 bases). The ends were cut back, 3 bases at V and 5 bases at J, with 10 bases in the middle. The CDR3 loop spans 13 amino acids. Germline V gives CDR1 KGHSH, CDR2 LQKENI. Written as DNA, the CDR3 is TGTGCCAGCTCACCCGCAGGGTTGACTGAAGCTTTCTTT. Its protein product is CASSPAGLTEAFF.

The chain has TRBV4-3 and TRBJ2-1, with D possibly being TRBD2 (6 bases). The CDR3 is made up of 14 amino acids. CDR1 and CDR2 (germline): LGHNA, YSLEER. The V end lost 8 bases, the J end lost 10 bases, and 21 bases lay between the germline ends. CDR3 region: CASAQIAGTGEQFF. CDR3 nucleotides: TGCGCCAGCGCCCAAATCGCCGGGACTGGGGAGCAGTTCTTC.